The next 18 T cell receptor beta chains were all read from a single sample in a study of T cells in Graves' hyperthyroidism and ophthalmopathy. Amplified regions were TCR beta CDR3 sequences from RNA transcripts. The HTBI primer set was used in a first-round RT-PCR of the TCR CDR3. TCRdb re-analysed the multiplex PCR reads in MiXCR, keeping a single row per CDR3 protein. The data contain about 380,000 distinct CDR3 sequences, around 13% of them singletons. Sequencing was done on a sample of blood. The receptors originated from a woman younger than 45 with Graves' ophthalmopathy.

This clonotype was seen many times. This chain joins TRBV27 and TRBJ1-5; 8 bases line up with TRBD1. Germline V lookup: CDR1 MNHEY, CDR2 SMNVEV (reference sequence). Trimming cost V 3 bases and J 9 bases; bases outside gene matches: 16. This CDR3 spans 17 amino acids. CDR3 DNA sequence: TGTGCCAGCAGTTTGGGGGGGACAGGACGCTCCCGATGGCCCCAGCATTTT. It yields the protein CASSLGGTGRSRWPQHF.

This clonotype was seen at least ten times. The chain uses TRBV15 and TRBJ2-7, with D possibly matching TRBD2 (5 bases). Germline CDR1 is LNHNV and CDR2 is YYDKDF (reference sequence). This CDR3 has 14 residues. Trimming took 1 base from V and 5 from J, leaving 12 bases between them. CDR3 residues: CATSRGEGIDEQYF. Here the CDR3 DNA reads TGTGCCACCAGCAGAGGAGAGGGTATAGACGAGCAGTACTTC.

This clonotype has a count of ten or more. CDR3 in amino acids: CAWRPDQETQYF. CDR3 coding DNA: TGTGCCTGGAGACCCGACCAAGAGACCCAGTACTTC. This chain connects TRBV30 to TRBJ2-5; D gene uncertain. Germline CDR1 and CDR2: GTSNPN and SVGIG (reference sequence). There are 12 residues in the CDR3. With 3 bases removed from V and 0 bases from J, the gap between germline ends came to 5 bases.

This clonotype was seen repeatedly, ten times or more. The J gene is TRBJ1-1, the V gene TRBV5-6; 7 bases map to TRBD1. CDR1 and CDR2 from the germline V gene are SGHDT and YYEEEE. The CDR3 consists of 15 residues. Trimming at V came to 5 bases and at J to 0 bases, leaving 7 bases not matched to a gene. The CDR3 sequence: CASRPGTDMNTEAFF. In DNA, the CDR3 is TGTGCCAGCAGACCCGGGACAGACATGAACACTGAAGCTTTCTTT. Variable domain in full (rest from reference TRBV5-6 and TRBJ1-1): DAGVTQSPTHLIKTRGQQVTLRCSPKSGHDTVSWYQQALGQGPQFIFQYYEEEERQRGNFPDRFSGHQFPNYSSELNVNALLLGDSALYLCASRPGTDMNTEAFFGQGTRLTVV.

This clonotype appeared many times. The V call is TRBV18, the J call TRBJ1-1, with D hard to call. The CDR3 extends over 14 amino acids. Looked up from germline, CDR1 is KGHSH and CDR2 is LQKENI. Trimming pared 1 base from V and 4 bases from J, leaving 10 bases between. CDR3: CASSPQGLSTEAFF. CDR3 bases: TGTGCCAGCTCACCACAGGGCCTGAGCACTGAAGCTTTCTTT.

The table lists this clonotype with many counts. CDR3 residues: CASSYQGLAGVNEQFF. CDR3 DNA: TGTGCCAGCAGTTACCAAGGACTAGCGGGGGTCAATGAGCAGTTCTTC. The chain uses TRBV6-1 and TRBJ2-1; 13 bases are shared with TRBD2. Germline loops: CDR1 MNHNS, CDR2 SASEGT. The length of the CDR3 is 16 residues. V was pared by 5 bases and J by 6 bases, with 7 bases of the junction left unmatched.

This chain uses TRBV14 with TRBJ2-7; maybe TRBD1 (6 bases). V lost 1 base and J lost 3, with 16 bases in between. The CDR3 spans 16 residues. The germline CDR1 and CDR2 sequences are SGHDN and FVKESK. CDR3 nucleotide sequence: TGTGCCAGCAGCCAAGGCCCCCCAGGGGAAGTCTACGAGCAGTACTTC. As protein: CASSQGPPGEVYEQYF. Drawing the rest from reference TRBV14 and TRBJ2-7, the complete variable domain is EAGVTQFPSHSVIEKGQTVTLRCDPISGHDNLYWYRRVMGKEIKFLLHFVKESKQDESGMPNNRFLAERTGGTYSTLKVQPAELEDSGVYFCASSQGPPGEVYEQYFGPGTRLTVT.

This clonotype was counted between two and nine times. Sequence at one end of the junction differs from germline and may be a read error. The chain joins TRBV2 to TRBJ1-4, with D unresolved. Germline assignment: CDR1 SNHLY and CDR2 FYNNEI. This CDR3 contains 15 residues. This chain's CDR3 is CASSLKGAPNEKLLF. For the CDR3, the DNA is TGTGCCAGCAGTCTTAAGGGAGCCCCTAATGAAAAACTGCTTTTT.

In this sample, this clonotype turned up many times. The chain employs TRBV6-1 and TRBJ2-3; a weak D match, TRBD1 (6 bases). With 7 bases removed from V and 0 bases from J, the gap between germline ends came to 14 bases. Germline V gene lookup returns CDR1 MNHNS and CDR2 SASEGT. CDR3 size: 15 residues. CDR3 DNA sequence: TGTGCCAGCACTACAGGGACACCCAGCACAGATACGCAGTATTTT. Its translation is CASTTGTPSTDTQYF.

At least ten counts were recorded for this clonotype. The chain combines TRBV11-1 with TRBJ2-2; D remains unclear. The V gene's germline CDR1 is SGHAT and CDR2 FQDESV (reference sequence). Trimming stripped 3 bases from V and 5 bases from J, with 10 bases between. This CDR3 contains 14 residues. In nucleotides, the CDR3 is TGTGCCAGCAGCTTGCTGGCTGGGACCGGGGAGCTGTTTTTT. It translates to CASSLLAGTGELFF.

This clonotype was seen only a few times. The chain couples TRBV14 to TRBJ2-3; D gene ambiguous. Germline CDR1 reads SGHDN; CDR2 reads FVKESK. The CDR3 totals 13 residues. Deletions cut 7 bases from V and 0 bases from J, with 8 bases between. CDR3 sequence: CASTAASTDTQYF. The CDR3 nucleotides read TGTGCCAGCACTGCAGCTAGCACAGATACGCAGTATTTT.

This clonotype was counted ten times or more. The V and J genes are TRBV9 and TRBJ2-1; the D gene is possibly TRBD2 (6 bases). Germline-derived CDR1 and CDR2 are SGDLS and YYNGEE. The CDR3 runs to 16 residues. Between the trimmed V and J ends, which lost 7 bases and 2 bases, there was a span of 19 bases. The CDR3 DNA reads TGTGCCAGCTTTCCGGGGGTTGGTAGAACCTACAATGAGCAGTTCTTC. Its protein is CASFPGVGRTYNEQFF.

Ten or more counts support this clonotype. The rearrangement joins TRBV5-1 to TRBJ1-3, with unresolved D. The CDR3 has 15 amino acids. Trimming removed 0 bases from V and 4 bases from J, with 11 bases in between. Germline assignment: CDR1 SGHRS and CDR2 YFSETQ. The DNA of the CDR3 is TGCGCCAGCAGCTTGGAAAGAGGGCAAGGAAACACCATATATTTT. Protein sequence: CASSLERGQGNTIYF.

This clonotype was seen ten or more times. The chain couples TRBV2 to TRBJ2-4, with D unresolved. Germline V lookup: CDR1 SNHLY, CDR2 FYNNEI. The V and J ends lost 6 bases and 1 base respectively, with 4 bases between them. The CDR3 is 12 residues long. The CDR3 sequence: CASREAKNIQYF. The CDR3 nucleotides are TGTGCCAGCAGGGAGGCCAAAAACATTCAGTACTTC.

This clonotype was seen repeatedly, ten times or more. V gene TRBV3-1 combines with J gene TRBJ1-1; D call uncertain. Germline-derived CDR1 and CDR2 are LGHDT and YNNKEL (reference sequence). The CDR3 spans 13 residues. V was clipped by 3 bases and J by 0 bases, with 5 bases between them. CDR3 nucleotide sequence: TGTGCCAGCAGCCAGGGTATGAACACTGAAGCTTTCTTT. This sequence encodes CASSQGMNTEAFF.

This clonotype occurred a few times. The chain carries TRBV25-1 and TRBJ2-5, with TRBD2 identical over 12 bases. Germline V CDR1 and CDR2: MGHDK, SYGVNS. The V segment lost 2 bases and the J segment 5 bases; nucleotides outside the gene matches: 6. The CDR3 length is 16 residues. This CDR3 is CASSEEASGGAETQYF. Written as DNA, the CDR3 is TGTGCCAGCAGTGAAGAGGCTAGCGGGGGGGCCGAGACCCAGTACTTC.

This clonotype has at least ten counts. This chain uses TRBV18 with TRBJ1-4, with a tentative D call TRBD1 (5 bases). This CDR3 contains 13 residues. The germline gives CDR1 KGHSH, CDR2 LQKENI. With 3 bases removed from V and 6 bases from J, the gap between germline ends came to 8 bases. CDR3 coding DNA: TGTGCCAGCTCACCCGCCAGGGATGAAAAACTGTTTTTT. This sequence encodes CASSPARDEKLFF.

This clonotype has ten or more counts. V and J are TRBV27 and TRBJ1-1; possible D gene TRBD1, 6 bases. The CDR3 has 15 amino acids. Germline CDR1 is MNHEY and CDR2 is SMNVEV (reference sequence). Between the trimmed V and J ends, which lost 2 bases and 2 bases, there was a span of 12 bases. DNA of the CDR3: TGTGCCAGCAGTTTACGCAGGGGCTATAACACTGAAGCTTTCTTT. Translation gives CASSLRRGYNTEAFF.